The 4 T cell receptor beta chains below were found in one sample sequenced in a study of cytomegalovirus exposure and HLA in healthy donors. A multiplex PCR was run with 60 Vbeta primers and 13 Jbeta primers. The method was immunoSEQ multiplex PCR; TCRdb's version includes in-frame clones alone and lacks a portion of them. The sample lists over 150,000 clones, about 76% occurring once. Sequencing used PBMCs. The origin of the receptors is a male donor in good health and CMV-seropositive.

Notes on this clone: One end of the junction fails to match germline, which may point to a read error. The chain links TRBV7-9 to TRBJ1-1; D is possibly TRBD1 (5 bases). There are 15 residues in the CDR3. CDR1 is SEHNR, CDR2 FQNEAQ, per germline (reference sequence). CDR3 residues: CSSSLAAREDTEAFF. As DNA, the CDR3 is TGTTCCAGCAGCTTAGCTGCCAGGGAGGACACTGAAGCTTTCTTT.

This chain uses TRBV5-1 with TRBJ1-2, with 8 bases lining up with TRBD1. The germline V gene has CDR1 SGHRS and CDR2 YFSETQ. J lost 5 bases, V lost 0 bases, and 3 bases had no gene match. CDR3 length: 14 amino acids. CDR3 DNA sequence: TGCGCCAGCAGCTTGGCAGGGGGCCAATATGGCTACACCTTC. Translated, it gives CASSLAGGQYGYTF.

This clone has a handful of counts. The chain has TRBV29-1 and TRBJ1-2; 7 nucleotides align to TRBD1. Germline lookup yields CDR1 SQVTM and CDR2 ANQGSEA. The trim removed 5 bases at V and 4 bases at J, leaving 16 bases unmatched. This CDR3 region has 16 residues. The CDR3 region has the DNA TGCAGCGTTACAGGGAGCGAGACAGGGACTTTCTATGGCTACACCTTC. Its translation: CSVTGSETGTFYGYTF.

This rearrangement joins TRBV6-5 to TRBJ1-1, with 8 nucleotides matching TRBD1. The length of the CDR3 is 12 residues. Germline CDR1 reads MNHEY; CDR2 reads SVGAGI. V was clipped by 8 bases and J by 10 bases; unmatched bases: 9. CDR3: CASSTTGGTAFF. DNA of the CDR3: TGTGCCAGCTCTACTACAGGGGGAACAGCTTTCTTT.